These 9 T cell receptor beta chains came from one sample sequenced in a study of blood T cell repertoires in COVID-19. Clones were read by immunoSEQ multiplex PCR, and TCRdb kept only the in-frame ones, dropping some. The profile shows about 83,000 clones, about 82% of them singletons. The material sequenced was peripheral blood. The receptor source for this set is a man aged 50-60 years with active COVID-19.

CDR3 in amino acids: CASSQDISPETQYF. CDR3 nucleotide sequence: TGTGCCAGCAGCCAAGACATTAGCCCAGAGACCCAGTACTTC. The chain links TRBV4-2 to TRBJ2-5; D ambiguous. Germline CDR1 reads LGHNA; CDR2 reads YNFKEQ. The V and J ends lost 0 bases and 4 bases respectively, with 9 bases between them. The CDR3 runs to 14 residues.

V gene TRBV5-6 combines with J gene TRBJ1-2; 10 bases line up with TRBD1. V gave up 0 bases and J gave up 4 bases; unmatched junction bases: 6. The length of the CDR3 is 16 residues. In germline, CDR1 is SGHDT, CDR2 YYEEEE. The CDR3 bases are TGTGCCAGCAGCTTGGCAGGACAGGGGGACACCTATGGCTACACCTTC. Translating it yields CASSLAGQGDTYGYTF.

The chain carries TRBV5-8 and TRBJ1-4; TRBD1 matches at 7 bases. Unmatched junction bases numbered 9, after V lost 2 bases and J lost 5 bases. The CDR3 runs to 16 residues. Germline CDR1 reads SGHTS; CDR2 reads YDEGEE. The CDR3 sequence is CASSFLKDRKNEKLFF. In DNA form, the CDR3 reads TGTGCCAGCAGCTTCCTCAAGGACAGGAAAAATGAAAAACTGTTTTTT.

V is TRBV6-1 and J is TRBJ1-3; no firm D call. Trimming took 0 bases from V and 7 from J, leaving 7 bases between them. The germline CDR1 and CDR2 sequences are MNHNS and SASEGT. The CDR3 sequence is 13 residues long. The CDR3 DNA sequence: TGTGCCAGCAGTGAAGCATACGGGAACACCATATATTTT. Protein product: CASSEAYGNTIYF.

This rearrangement joins TRBV5-1 to TRBJ2-5; the match to TRBD1 covers 8 bases. This CDR3 comprises 14 residues. The germline V gene has CDR1 SGHRS and CDR2 YFSETQ. J lost 5 bases, V lost 4 bases, and 7 bases had no gene match. Here the CDR3 reads CASSLPTGVETQYF. DNA for the CDR3: TGCGCCAGCAGCCTACCGACAGGGGTCGAGACCCAGTACTTC.

The chain has TRBV28 and TRBJ2-7, with TRBD1 matching over 7 bases. V shed 3 bases and J 0 bases; nucleotides not matched to a gene: 11. The CDR3 totals 17 residues. CDR1 MDHEN and CDR2 SYDVKM come from the germline V gene. The CDR3 sequence: CASSFWPKDRSSYEQYF. As DNA, the CDR3 is TGTGCCAGCAGTTTTTGGCCGAAGGACAGGAGCTCCTACGAGCAGTACTTC.

The chain joins TRBV2 to TRBJ2-7, with a tentative D call TRBD1 (5 bases). The CDR3 is 14 residues long. V lost 0 bases and J lost 3, with 9 bases in between. Germline lookup yields CDR1 SNHLY and CDR2 FYNNEI. Here the CDR3 DNA reads TGTGCCAGCAGTGAAGCCCCGCAGGGCTACGAGCAGTACTTC. This encodes CASSEAPQGYEQYF.

The V gene is TRBV28, the J gene TRBJ2-3; D may be TRBD2 (5 bases). Germline V gene lookup returns CDR1 MDHEN and CDR2 SYDVKM. Trimming left V 8 bases short and J 4 bases short, with 7 bases between. This CDR3 has 11 amino acids. CDR3 bases: TGTGCCAGCTTGAGGGCAGATACGCAGTATTTT. It is translated as CASLRADTQYF.

V gene TRBV10-2 combines with J gene TRBJ2-3, with TRBD2 as a possible D gene (5 bases). CDR3 length: 18 amino acids. V was cut by 0 bases and J by 6 bases, with 22 bases left in between. Germline assignment: CDR1 WSHSY and CDR2 SAAADI. The CDR3 protein is CASSESSLRASFSDTQYF. The CDR3 region has the DNA TGCGCCAGCAGTGAGTCGTCATTGCGGGCCTCGTTTTCTGATACGCAGTATTTT.